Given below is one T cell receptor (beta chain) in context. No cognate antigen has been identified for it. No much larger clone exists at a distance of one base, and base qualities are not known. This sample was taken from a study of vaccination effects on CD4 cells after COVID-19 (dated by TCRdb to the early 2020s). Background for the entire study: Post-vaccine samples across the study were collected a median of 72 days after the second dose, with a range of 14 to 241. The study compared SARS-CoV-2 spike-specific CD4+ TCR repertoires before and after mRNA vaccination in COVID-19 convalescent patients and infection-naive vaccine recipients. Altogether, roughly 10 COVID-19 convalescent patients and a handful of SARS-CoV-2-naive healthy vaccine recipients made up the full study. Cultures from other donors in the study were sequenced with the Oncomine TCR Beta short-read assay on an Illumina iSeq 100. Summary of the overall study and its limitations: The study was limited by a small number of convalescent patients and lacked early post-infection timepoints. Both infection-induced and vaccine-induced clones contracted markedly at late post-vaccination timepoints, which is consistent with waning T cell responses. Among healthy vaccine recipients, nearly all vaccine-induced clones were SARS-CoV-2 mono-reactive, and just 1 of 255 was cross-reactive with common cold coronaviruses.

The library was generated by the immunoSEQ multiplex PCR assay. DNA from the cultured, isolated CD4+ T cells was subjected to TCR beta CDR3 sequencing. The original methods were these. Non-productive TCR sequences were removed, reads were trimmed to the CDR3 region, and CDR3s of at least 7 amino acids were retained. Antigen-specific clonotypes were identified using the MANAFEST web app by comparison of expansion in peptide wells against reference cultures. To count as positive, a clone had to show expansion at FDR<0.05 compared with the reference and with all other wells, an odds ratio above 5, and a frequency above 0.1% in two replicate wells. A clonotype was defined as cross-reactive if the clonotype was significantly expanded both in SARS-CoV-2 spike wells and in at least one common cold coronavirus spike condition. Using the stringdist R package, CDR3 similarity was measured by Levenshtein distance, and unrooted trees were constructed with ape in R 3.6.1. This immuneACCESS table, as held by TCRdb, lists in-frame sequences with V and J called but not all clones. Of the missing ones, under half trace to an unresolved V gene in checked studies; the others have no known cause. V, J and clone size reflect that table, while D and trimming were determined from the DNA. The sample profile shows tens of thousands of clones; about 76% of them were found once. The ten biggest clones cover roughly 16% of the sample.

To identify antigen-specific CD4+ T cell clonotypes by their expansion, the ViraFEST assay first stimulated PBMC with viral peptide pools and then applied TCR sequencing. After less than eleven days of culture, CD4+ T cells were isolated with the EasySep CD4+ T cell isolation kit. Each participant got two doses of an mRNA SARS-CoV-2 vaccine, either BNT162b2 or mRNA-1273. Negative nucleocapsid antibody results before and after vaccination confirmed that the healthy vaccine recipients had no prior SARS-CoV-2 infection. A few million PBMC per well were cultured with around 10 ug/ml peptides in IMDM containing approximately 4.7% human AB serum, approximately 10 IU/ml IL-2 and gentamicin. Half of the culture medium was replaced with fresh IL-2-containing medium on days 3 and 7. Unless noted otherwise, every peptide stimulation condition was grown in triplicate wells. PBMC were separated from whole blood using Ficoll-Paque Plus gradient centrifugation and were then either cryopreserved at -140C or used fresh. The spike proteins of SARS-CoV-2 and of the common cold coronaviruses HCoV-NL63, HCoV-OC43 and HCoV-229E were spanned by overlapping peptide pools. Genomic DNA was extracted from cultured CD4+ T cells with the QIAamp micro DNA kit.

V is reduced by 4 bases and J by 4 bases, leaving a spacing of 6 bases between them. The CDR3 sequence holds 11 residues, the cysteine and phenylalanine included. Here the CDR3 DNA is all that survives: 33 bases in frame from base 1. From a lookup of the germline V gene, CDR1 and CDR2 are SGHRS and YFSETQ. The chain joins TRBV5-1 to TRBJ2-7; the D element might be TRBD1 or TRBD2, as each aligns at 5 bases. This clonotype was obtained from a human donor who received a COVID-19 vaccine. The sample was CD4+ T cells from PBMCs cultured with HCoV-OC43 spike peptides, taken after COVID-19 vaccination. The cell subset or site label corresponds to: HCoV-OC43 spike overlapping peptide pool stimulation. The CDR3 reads CASSEGYEQYF. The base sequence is TGCGCCAGCAGCGAGGGGTACGAGCAGTACTTC.